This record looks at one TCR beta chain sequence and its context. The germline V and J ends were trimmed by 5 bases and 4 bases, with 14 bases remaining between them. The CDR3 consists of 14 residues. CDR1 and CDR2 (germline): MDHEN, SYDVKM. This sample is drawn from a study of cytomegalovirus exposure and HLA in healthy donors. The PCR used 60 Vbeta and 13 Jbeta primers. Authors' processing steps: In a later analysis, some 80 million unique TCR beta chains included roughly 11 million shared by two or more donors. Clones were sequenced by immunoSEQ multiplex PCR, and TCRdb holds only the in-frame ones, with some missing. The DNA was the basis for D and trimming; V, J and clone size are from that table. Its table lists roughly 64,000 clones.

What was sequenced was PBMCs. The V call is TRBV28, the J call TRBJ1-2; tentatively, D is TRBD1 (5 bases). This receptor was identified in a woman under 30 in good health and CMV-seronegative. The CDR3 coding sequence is TGTGCCAGCAGTCGACCAGGGTTTCTCTATGGCTACACCTTC. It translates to CASSRPGFLYGYTF.